This T cell receptor beta chain derives from a study of CD8 T cell repertoires and HIV-1 epitope variants. This CDR3 spans 12 amino acids. CDR1 SGHNT and CDR2 YYREEE come from the germline V gene (reference sequence). V lost 1 base and J 5 bases, leaving 7 bases between the germline ends. Comments on this clone: Its antigen is as yet unknown.

Repertoires were generated with immunoSEQ multiplex PCR, while TCRdb's copy carries only in-frame clones and drops some. The table lists several thousand clones, 55% to 75% of them singletons, with roughly 44% in the top ten. This chain links TRBV5-4 with TRBJ2-7; TRBD2 is a possible D gene (5 bases). The clonotype comes from a male donor with HIV. The material sequenced was cultured CD8+ T cells derived from PBMCs. The DNA of the CDR3 is TGTGCCAGCAGCTTGTCGAGGGACGAGCAGTACTTC. It translates to CASSLSRDEQYF.